Following are 9 T cell receptor beta chains from one sample sequenced in a study of naive and memory T cell subsets. An equimolar mix of two oligonucleotides served as the beta constant-region primer for TRBC1 and TRBC2. Nested alpha and beta constant-region primers with the SP2 primer drove four PCR rounds on ligated cDNA. TCRdb reanalysed the UMI-ligation and nested PCR reads using MiXCR and keeps one entry per CDR3 protein. The sample carries about 160,000 distinct CDR3 sequences, over 20% recorded once. Points from the study as a whole: Especially in CD8 cells, naive repertoires contained a few larger clonotypes, possibly CD45RA-re-expressing memory cells.

These receptors have no known antigen. Input material: naive CD4+ T cells from blood. Every receptor here comes from a human donor in good health.

A word on this clonotype: A clone one base away is much larger, so this may be a read error. The chain joins TRBV3-1 to TRBJ2-1; D is ambiguous. From germline, CDR1 is LGHDT and CDR2 YNNKEL (reference sequence). This CDR3 is 14 amino acids long. This CDR3 is CASRQGLAYNEQFF. The CDR3 nucleotides read TGTGCCAGCAGACAAGGTCTGGCATACAATGAGCAGTTCTTC.

Ten or more counts support this clonotype. The V and J genes are TRBV7-9 and TRBJ2-3; possible D gene TRBD2, 5 bases. Trimming removed 3 bases from V and 2 bases from J, with 9 bases in between. CDR1 is SEHNR, CDR2 FQNEAQ, per germline (reference sequence). This CDR3 comprises 14 residues. As DNA, the CDR3 is TGTGCCAGCAGCTTGGACTCAGCCACAGATACGCAGTATTTT. Translated: CASSLDSATDTQYF. Based on the CDR3 plus reference TRBV7-9 and TRBJ2-3, the full variable domain is DTGVSQNPRHKITKRGQNVTFRCDPISEHNRLYWYRQTLGQGPEFLTYFQNEAQLEKSRLLSDRFSAERPKGSFSTLEIQRTEQGDSAMYLCASSLDSATDTQYFGPGTRLTVL.

For the CDR3, the DNA is TGTGCCAGCAGCCTGGCCGTAGCGGGAGGGCCAAGAGGGGAGCTGTTTTTT. Translation gives CASSLAVAGGPRGELFF. The V and J genes are TRBV9 and TRBJ2-2; 11 bases align to TRBD2. CDR1 and CDR2 (germline): SGDLS, YYNGEE. The junction had 13 bases not matched to a gene; V was cut back by 4 bases and J by 8 bases. The CDR3 contains 17 residues.

V is TRBV6-2 or TRBV6-3 and J is TRBJ2-1, with TRBD2 matching over 7 bases. The CDR3 loop spans 16 amino acids. The J segment lost 8 bases and the V segment lost 1 base, leaving 11 bases of the junction unmatched. Per the germline V gene, CDR1 is MNHEY and CDR2 is SVGEGT. The CDR3 DNA is TGTGCCAGCAGTTACTTACTGGGAGGGATTAGGGATGAGCAGTTCTTC. Its translation is CASSYLLGGIRDEQFF.

V is TRBV28 and J is TRBJ2-5, with 7 bases lining up with TRBD1. Germline V lookup: CDR1 MDHEN, CDR2 SYDVKM. Losses at the gene ends were 5 bases for V and 0 bases for J; bases not matched to a gene: 6. This CDR3 is 15 amino acids long. This CDR3 is CASSTRDRDQETQYF. DNA of the CDR3: TGTGCCAGCAGTACGAGGGACAGAGACCAAGAGACCCAGTACTTC.

The rearrangement uses TRBV6-5 and TRBJ1-3; D is uncertain. In germline, CDR1 is MNHEY, CDR2 SVGAGI. The CDR3 consists of 13 residues. The V gene lost 7 bases and the J gene lost 2 bases, with 9 bases spanning the gap. The CDR3 is CASTRSAGNTIYF. The CDR3 DNA follows: TGTGCCAGCACCCGGAGCGCTGGAAACACCATATATTTT.

The rearrangement links TRBV4-3 to TRBJ2-7, with 7 bases fitting TRBD1. After removal of 3 bases from V and 6 bases from J, the junction contained 5 bases not matched to a gene. The CDR3 sequence is 13 residues long. In germline, CDR1 is LGHNA, CDR2 YSLEER. The CDR3 loop reads CASSHRQGTEQYF. CDR3 DNA: TGCGCCAGCAGCCATCGACAGGGAACCGAGCAGTACTTC.

This clonotype showed up just a few times. This chain joins TRBV5-1 and TRBJ2-3; a possible D gene is TRBD2 (6 bases). There are 15 residues in the CDR3. Germline V lookup: CDR1 SGHRS, CDR2 YFSETQ. The V end lost 1 base, the J end lost 2 bases, and 11 bases lay between the germline ends. The CDR3 DNA reads as TGCGCCAGCAGCTTGTACGCGGGACTCACAGATACGCAGTATTTT. This translates into CASSLYAGLTDTQYF.

This clonotype appeared a few times. This sequence joins TRBV12-3 or TRBV12-4 and TRBJ2-1; 8 bases agree with TRBD2. This CDR3 region has 13 residues. Trimming took 6 bases from V and 7 from J; bases not matched to a gene: 5. The CDR3 here is CASRVTSVNEQFF. Written as DNA, the CDR3 is TGTGCCAGCAGGGTGACTAGCGTAAATGAGCAGTTCTTC.